This TCR beta chain was recorded in a study of CD8 T cells in Susac syndrome. CDR1 is SEHNR, CDR2 FQNEAQ, per germline (reference sequence). The CDR3 spans 15 residues. Concerning this clonotype itself: Its target is not known. The junction and the germline gene differ at one end; a read error may be behind it.

A quantity of about 0.5 to 1 ug RNA underwent reverse transcription using random hexamers. immunoSEQ multiplex PCR amplified TCR beta CDR3 across 54 Vbeta, 13 Jbeta. MiXCR was run by TCRdb on the immunoSEQ multiplex PCR reads, yielding one entry per CDR3 protein. The data hold about 300,000 distinct CDR3 sequences, with approximately 90% observed a single time. Peripheral blood CD8+ and CD4+ T cells were profiled by TCR beta sequencing. TEMRA cells were FACS-enriched and CD8+ and CD4+ T cells negatively isolated. Study-wide results and limits: The authors acknowledged that their TCR sequencing and HLA analysis involved a relatively small number of individuals.

This sequence originates from a human donor with multiple sclerosis. Sequences were obtained from CD8+ T cells from PBMCs. This rearrangement joins TRBV7-9 to TRBJ2-7, with TRBD1 matching over 7 bases. Here the CDR3 DNA reads TGTGCCAGCAGCCTCCAACAGGGGCCCTCCGACGAGCAGTACTTC. Translating gives CASSLQQGPSDEQYF.